This entry lists 18 T cell receptor beta chains sequenced from one sample in a study of blood T cell repertoires in COVID-19. The method was immunoSEQ multiplex PCR; TCRdb's version includes in-frame clones alone and lacks a portion of them. The table lists 55,000 to 90,000 clones, 88% of them singletons, with approximately 1.5% in the top ten. Input material: peripheral blood. The receptors here all came from a human donor in a cohort sampled during active COVID-19.

As DNA, the CDR3 is TGTGCCAGCAGCCTTACAGGGATCGGAAACACCATATATTTT. Amino acids: CASSLTGIGNTIYF. The chain employs TRBV6-5 and TRBJ1-3; D may be TRBD1 (6 bases). The V end was cut by 6 bases, the J end by 4 bases, with 13 bases between. This CDR3 contains 14 residues. Germline values: CDR1 MNHEY, CDR2 SVGAGI.

This clone was counted a single time. V usage is TRBV28 and J usage is TRBJ2-1; D might be TRBD2 (5 bases). Germline V gene data show CDR1 as MDHEN and CDR2 as SYDVKM. Trimming shortened V by 5 bases and J by 7 bases, and 12 bases separated the two germline ends. CDR3 length: 13 residues. The CDR3 coding sequence is TGTGCCAGCAGTAGGCCGGGGTGGAATGAGCAGTTCTTC. Translation gives CASSRPGWNEQFF.

The rearrangement joins TRBV10-2 to TRBJ1-1, with D perhaps TRBD1 (5 bases). CDR3 length equals 12 residues. V lost 8 bases and J lost 6, with 13 bases in between. In germline, CDR1 is WSHSY, CDR2 SAAADI. CDR3 nucleotides: TGCGCCAGCCGGGGGGAAGGCGCTGAAGCTTTCTTT. Protein sequence: CASRGEGAEAFF.

This clone came up once. The chain couples TRBV18 to TRBJ2-1; 8 bases agree with TRBD2. Germline loops: CDR1 KGHSH, CDR2 LQKENI. V was pared by 4 bases and J by 5 bases, with 7 bases of the junction left unmatched. The length of the CDR3 is 15 residues. The CDR3 nucleotides read TGTGCCAGCTCACGGACTAGCCCCACGGACAATGAGCAGTTCTTC. This encodes CASSRTSPTDNEQFF.

This clone was recorded once. The chain uses TRBV15 and TRBJ2-1, with D possibly being TRBD2 (6 bases). The germline V gene has CDR1 LNHNV and CDR2 YYDKDF (reference sequence). The CDR3 contains 16 residues. V was pared by 0 bases and J by 1 base, with 10 bases between. CDR3 nucleotide sequence: TGTGCCACCAGCAGAGATCGGGACTTATCCTACAATGAGCAGTTCTTC. Protein product: CATSRDRDLSYNEQFF. Based on the CDR3 plus reference TRBV15 and TRBJ2-1, the full variable domain is DAMVIQNPRYQVTQFGKPVTLSCSQTLNHNVMYWYQQKSSQAPKLLFHYYDKDFNNEADTPDNFQSRRPNTSFCFLDIRSPGLGDTAMYLCATSRDRDLSYNEQFFGPGTRLTVL.

This clone came up a few times. This chain uses TRBV6-4 with TRBJ2-1; a possible D gene is TRBD2 (5 bases). V gave up 4 bases and J gave up 0 bases, with 13 bases separating them. The CDR3 contains 16 residues. Germline lookup yields CDR1 MRHNA and CDR2 SNTAGT. The CDR3 nucleotides read TGTGCCAGCAGTGTGAGGAGCACTAGCTCCTACAATGAGCAGTTCTTC. This codes for CASSVRSTSSYNEQFF.

This CDR3 is CASSVGGSGNQPQHF. DNA of the CDR3: TGTGCCAGCAGCGTAGGCGGGAGTGGCAATCAGCCCCAGCATTTT. The rearrangement uses TRBV9 and TRBJ1-5; no clear D gene. The germline V and J ends were trimmed by 0 bases and 2 bases, with 9 bases remaining between them. CDR1 and CDR2 (germline): SGDLS, YYNGEE. The CDR3 sequence is 15 residues long.

This rearrangement joins TRBV6-5 to TRBJ2-3, with D perhaps matching TRBD2 (5 bases). Per germline, CDR1 MNHEY and CDR2 SVGAGI. The CDR3 consists of 14 residues. With 7 bases removed from V and 4 bases from J, the gap between germline ends came to 15 bases. This CDR3 reads CASNLHRGADTQYF. CDR3 in DNA: TGTGCCAGCAACTTACATCGGGGAGCAGATACGCAGTATTTT.

CDR3 nucleotides: TGTGCCAGCAGCTTAGGACTGGCCAACAATGAGCAGTTCTTC. Amino acids: CASSLGLANNEQFF. The chain links TRBV11-1 to TRBJ2-1; D uncertain. There are 14 residues in the CDR3. V was pared by 1 base and J by 5 bases, with 9 bases between. The V gene's germline CDR1 is SGHAT and CDR2 FQDESV (reference sequence).

This clone was seen a handful of times. This chain links TRBV5-5 with TRBJ2-7; 8 bases fit TRBD1. The V segment lost 0 bases and the J segment 4 bases; nucleotides outside the gene matches: 9. Germline assignment: CDR1 SGHKS and CDR2 YYEKEE (reference sequence). This CDR3 contains 16 residues. CDR3 loop: CASSLDRQGAEYEQYF. CDR3 bases: TGTGCCAGCAGCTTGGACCGTCAGGGGGCGGAGTACGAGCAGTACTTC.

V and J are TRBV19 and TRBJ2-3; maybe TRBD1 (6 bases). The CDR3 totals 14 residues. V was clipped by 9 bases and J by 1 base, with 14 bases between them. Germline CDR1 and CDR2: LNHDA and SQIVND (reference sequence). The CDR3 loop is CASRDRKGTDTQYF. The CDR3 DNA reads as TGTGCCAGCAGAGACAGGAAGGGCACAGATACGCAGTATTTT.

The chain recombines TRBV5-6 with TRBJ2-2; D is ambiguous. V lost 6 bases and J 5 bases, leaving 8 bases between the germline ends. Germline CDR1 and CDR2: SGHDT and YYEEEE. CDR3 length: 12 residues. CDR3 coding DNA: TGTGCCAGCACCTATCGGACCGGGGAGCTGTTTTTT. Its translation is CASTYRTGELFF.

The rearrangement joins TRBV2 to TRBJ1-1, with D maybe TRBD1 (5 bases). This CDR3 is built from 17 residues. Germline lookup yields CDR1 SNHLY and CDR2 FYNNEI. The V gene lost 1 base and the J gene lost 1 base, with 16 bases spanning the gap. This chain's CDR3 is CASSEEVWRGRNTEAFF. The DNA of the CDR3 is TGTGCCAGCAGTGAAGAGGTTTGGAGGGGTAGGAACACTGAAGCTTTCTTT.

This clone was seen once. The CDR3 loop is CATSRDQRIHTSTDTQYF. In nucleotides, the CDR3 is TGTGCCACCAGCAGAGATCAGAGGATTCATACTAGCACAGATACGCAGTATTTT. The chain joins TRBV15 to TRBJ2-3; no firm D call. This CDR3 is built from 18 residues. Germline assignment: CDR1 LNHNV and CDR2 YYDKDF (reference sequence). V shed 0 bases and J shed 0 bases, with 16 bases lying between them.

The genes are TRBV4-1 and TRBJ2-1, with TRBD2 matching 14 bases. The germline V gene encodes CDR1 MGHRA and CDR2 YSYEKL. V trimming: 1 base; J trimming: 7 bases; junction bases outside the gene matches: 9. The CDR3 has 18 amino acids. The CDR3 reads CASSQGMGLAGARNEQFF. CDR3 coding DNA: TGCGCCAGCAGCCAAGGAATGGGACTAGCGGGAGCGAGGAATGAGCAGTTCTTC.

The table lists this clone with a count of one. This chain joins TRBV2 and TRBJ2-1; 11 nucleotides agree with TRBD2. The CDR3 runs 17 residues. Germline V lookup: CDR1 SNHLY, CDR2 FYNNEI. After removal of 9 bases from V and 0 bases from J, the junction contained 10 bases not matched to a gene. Here the CDR3 DNA reads TGTGCCAGTTATGGGACTAGCGGACTCCGCTCCTACAATGAGCAGTTCTTC. Protein sequence: CASYGTSGLRSYNEQFF.

The CDR3, as DNA: TGTGCCAGCAGACGAGGGACAGGGGGCTCGGGGGGTTATGGCTACACCTTC. The encoded protein is CASRRGTGGSGGYGYTF. The chain joins TRBV27 to TRBJ1-2, with 12 positions matching TRBD1. V was pared by 6 bases and J by 5 bases, with 13 bases of the junction left unmatched. The CDR3 runs to 17 residues. Germline-derived CDR1 and CDR2 are MNHEY and SMNVEV (reference sequence).

The V call is TRBV28, the J call TRBJ1-2, with TRBD1 as a possible D gene (5 bases). V gave up 6 bases and J gave up 8 bases, with 19 bases separating them. Germline V lookup: CDR1 MDHEN, CDR2 SYDVKM. The CDR3 is 14 amino acids. The CDR3 protein is CASSQGGSRWGYTF. In DNA, the CDR3 is TGTGCCAGCAGCCAGGGAGGGTCGCGCTGGGGCTACACCTTC.